This T cell receptor beta chain appears in the sequencing data of a study of cytomegalovirus exposure and HLA in healthy donors (dated by TCRdb to about 2017). Describing the broader study: In an earlier analysis of 550 to 750 of the donors, roughly 300 Gb of sequence data and about 110 million unique TCR beta sequences from 150 million to 200 million T cells were reported. A later genetic analysis took genome-wide SNP genotypes for about three fifths of the 666 donors and used that subset as a discovery cohort. Across approximately 400 genotyped donors of the cohort, an average of roughly 250,000 unique TCR beta nucleotide sequences per donor were sequenced, and about a sixth of those sequences were non-productive. The study was designed to test whether signatures of past pathogen exposure could be identified by cataloging public T cell receptors. Donor age, sex, ethnicity and CMV serostatus were collected together with the repertoire data. Among the approximately 420 genotyped donors, approximately 76% belonged to the genetic ancestry cluster associated with self-reported Caucasian donors. The study used immunosequencing to profile the T cell repertoires of several hundred subjects and linked those repertoires to cytomegalovirus serostatus. Roughly five DR-DQ haplotypes were handled as single units for association and clustering because linkage in the cohort was strong. An early release covering around 630 HLA-typed donors comprised approximately 290 gigabases of sequencing data and 85 million or so unique TCR sequences. In addition to the first cohort of 650 to 750 subjects, a separate validation cohort of approximately 120 different subjects was used. High-throughput TCR immunosequencing, statistical association of individual TCRs with disease status, and machine learning were combined to predict cytomegalovirus infection status. An earlier analysis of around 540 of the donors applied high-throughput TCR beta sequencing to assess whether each TCR beta V gene segment acted as functional or pseudogenic. Both class I and class II loci were covered by HLA typing, at four-digit resolution. A later analysis re-analyzed previously published TCR beta repertoires from approximately 700 donors and added high-resolution HLA genotyping to study TCR occurrence patterns. All discovery cohort repertoires had been generated using a single sequencing platform. In the later analysis, no new phenotypic data were used to find candidate immune exposures; instead, reliance was placed on TCR beta sequences and their occurrence across donors. The number of donors typed differed by locus, with about 629-630 for A, B, C, DRB1 and DQB1, roughly 550 for DQA1, about 610 for DPA1, and approximately 470 for DPB1. Study-wide findings and limitations: CMV serostatus was the only immune exposure information available for the cohort. In vitro tests confirmed that a few of the cytomegalovirus-associated TCR beta chains recognize cytomegalovirus antigens. A further reported finding was that TCR beta sequences accurately predicted the HLA-A and HLA-B alleles for most subjects in the first cohort. Linkage disequilibrium might explain the correlated functional status among segregating V segments, but an unknown experimental factor could not be ruled out. Because counts were too low, about 15 rarely observed V segments, including chromosome 9 orphons, were left out of the earlier analysis of about 500 of the donors. When HLA alleles, especially DR and DQ, strongly co-occurred, TCR associations were difficult to assign to individual alleles. According to a later analysis, TCR association rates differed among HLA loci, with DRB1 alleles showing the most associated TCRs and HLA-C alleles showing the fewest. A later analysis found that most CMV-associated TCR beta chains appeared HLA-restricted, with HLA associations seemingly driven largely by CMV exposure. A total of 164 TCR beta chains were listed by the study as associated with cytomegalovirus. A later analysis associated approximately 17,000 TCR beta sequences with specific HLA alleles at a false discovery rate of 0.05. The sequencing pipeline was judged likely to have produced a cluster of highly shared sequence variants as a technical artifact. In a later analysis, HLA-associated TCR beta chains showed more clonal expansion and lower generation probabilities than non-associated chains that were equally common. The classifier was reported to diagnose cytomegalovirus status with high specificity and sensitivity in both the original and validation cohorts. Some IMGT-functional V segments, including TRBV6-2 and TRBV6-3, could not be told apart with the 87-base-pair reads, so those segments were excluded. Across donors, most TCR sequences were observed very rarely, whereas some public TCRs were present in many individuals. In an earlier analysis of a few hundred of the donors, most TCR beta V segments were observed in productive rearrangements about 87% or about 30% of the time, broadly matching IMGT annotations. In this cohort, only TCR beta chains were sequenced, and detectable features were limited by the absence of alpha or paired-chain data. The presence/absence analyses assumed that sequencing depth was roughly uniform across donors, and that assumption may not be true. V-gene and J-gene trimming of TCR beta chains was associated with a missense DCLRE1C variant in a later genetic analysis, and the association was replicated in an independent cohort. Because HLA typing was missing for some donors at each locus, association tests included only the typed subset. Several of the top co-occurrence clusters appeared to be linked to parvovirus B19, influenza, CMV and Epstein-Barr virus, according to a later analysis. In a later genetic analysis, fewer N-insertions in productive TCRs were reported among donors in an Asian-associated ancestry cluster than the roughly 640-donor mean. The authors suggested that the approach could potentially be extended to other disease states and immunological phenotypes.

In total, approximately 700 healthy bone marrow donors made up the cohort. All cohort members were sampled while nominally healthy, although unrecorded immune exposures were likely present. The donor tested CMV seronegative, placing the donor among the 350 or so seronegative members of the cohort. Every donor gave a peripheral blood sample, and the peripheral blood mononuclear cells from that sample were used for TCR beta sequencing. Genomic DNA was extracted from the blood cell samples with the Qiagen DNeasy Blood Extraction Kit. This clone has a single count. Its antigen specificity is not known. The record has no base qualities; no much larger clone is one base away. The library was produced with the immunoSEQ multiplex PCR assay. For the multiplex PCR, a mixture combining 60 forward primers for TCR Vbeta segments and 13 reverse primers for TCR Jbeta segments was used. A multiplex PCR assay on genomic DNA amplified the CDR3 region of rearranged TCR beta genes. The amplified TCR beta libraries were sequenced on the Illumina HiSeq System as 87-base-pair reads. Turning to the authors' computational methods: Across the 666 repertoires, a later analysis counted about 81 million unique TCR beta chains, 9.5 million to 12 million of which were shared by at least two donors. Raw reads were error-corrected and collapsed into unique sequences by a nearest-neighbor algorithm in which closely related sequences were merged to remove PCR and sequencing errors. V, D and J gene segments were assigned by aligning CDR3 sequences to IMGT reference sequences. For a sequence to be retained, at least a six-nucleotide match to both a V gene segment and a J gene segment was required. Rearrangements were classified as productive when the CDR3 lacked stop codons and remained in frame with V and J, and all other rearrangements were classified as non-productive. CDR3 was defined by IMGT convention, running from the second conserved V-encoded cysteine to the conserved J-encoded phenylalanine. The earlier analysis of 587 of the donors excluded any sequence lacking an unambiguous match to a single V gene segment. An earlier analysis of 587 of the donors classified V segments as functional when productive rearrangements were above 56.7% and as segregating when the standard deviation between donors was above 5%. A statistical classification framework was built for diagnosing cytomegalovirus status from the catalog of TCR beta chain sequences. In a later analysis, TCR nucleotide sequences were compared against IMGT/GENE-DB human TR gene sequences so that V and J genes could be assigned. The TCRdist pipeline was used in a later analysis to assign CDR3 sequences and most-parsimonious VDJ recombination scenarios. In a later analysis, each TCR beta chain was defined by its CDR3 amino acid sequence together with its V-gene family, and reads without a unique V-gene family were excluded. In a later analysis, fewer than 600 highly shared, low-generation-probability nucleotide sequences were removed to address suspected cross-contamination and a sequencing artifact. For each public chain, a later analysis derived a clonal expansion index from normalized ranks of inferred template counts within each repertoire. In a later analysis, generation probabilities were computed using a VDJ recombination model fitted to out-of-frame rearrangements, and the results were checked against IGoR. Hypergeometric tests were used in a later analysis to score TCR-TCR, TCR-HLA and TCR-CMV co-occurrence, with a repertoire-size bias correction applied to the TCR pairs. To estimate false discovery rates, a later analysis permuted the HLA or CMV assignments 20 times. In a later analysis, co-occurring TCRs were grouped using DBSCAN, and TCRdist sequence similarity was added for clustering within HLA-allele-positive subsets. Repertoires with fewer than 30,000 or more than 120,000 public chains, plus five repertoires with anomalous nucleotide sharing, were excluded from co-occurrence clustering. The source is immuneACCESS, and TCRdb retained only in-frame sequences with V and J called. Part of the clones is not carried over; for the studies checked, unresolved V genes explain less than half of this, and the remainder is unexplained. The D gene and trimming were derived from the DNA, and the V and J assignments and clone size from that table. The sample table lists about 130,000 clones, about three quarters of them with a count of one. The leading ten clones occupy more than 1.5% of the sample.

Trimming costs V 2 bases and J 6 bases, and their ends lie 14 bases apart. The CDR3 holds 15 amino acids from the cysteine to the phenylalanine. Only the CDR3 part of the read is kept: 45 bases, read in frame from the first base. CDR1 and CDR2 were assigned from the germline V gene (reference sequence) as SEHNR and FQNEAQ. The material sequenced was PBMCs. This sequence uses TRBV7-9 and TRBJ1-5; possibly the D gene is TRBD1, per 5 matching bases. The sequence derives from a man aged 45 to 65 in good health and CMV-seronegative. The bases read TGTGCCAGCAGCTTATTGGAGGGGAACGGTCAGCCCCAGCATTTT. Its coded protein is CASSLLEGNGQPQHF.